This TCR beta chain stems from a study of cytomegalovirus exposure and HLA in healthy donors. Germline-derived CDR1 and CDR2 are LNHNV and YYDKDF (reference sequence). The CDR3 contains 15 residues. V lost 5 bases, J lost 3 bases, and 5 bases stayed unmatched. Study conclusions and caveats: The study labeled 150 to 200 TCR beta chains cytomegalovirus-associated. Later on, a genetic analysis was performed. It linked a missense variant in DCLRE1C with V- and J-gene trimming of TCR beta. TCR association rates varied by HLA locus in a later analysis, with DRB1 highest and HLA-C lowest. In a later analysis, productive TCRs from donors in an Asian-associated ancestry cluster reportedly carried fewer N-insertions than the cohort mean.

The PCR employed 60 Vbeta primers together with 13 Jbeta primers. Only in-frame clones appear in the TCRdb table, and some are missing; sequencing was by immunoSEQ multiplex PCR. The table shows approximately 69,000 clones, with approximately 74% occurring only once. With regard to this clone: Its antigen is still unknown.

Material: PBMCs. The clonotype originates from a woman aged 25 to 39 in good health and CMV-seropositive. The J gene is TRBJ2-3, the V gene TRBV15, with 10 bases identical to TRBD2. In nucleotides, the CDR3 is TGTGCCACCAGCCTAGCGGGAGTTGGTACAGATACGCAGTATTTT. This sequence encodes CATSLAGVGTDTQYF.